These T cell receptor beta chains were read from a single sample in a study of shared clonotypes between healthy human individuals. TCRdb's table, derived via immunoSEQ multiplex PCR, lists solely in-frame clones and lacks some. The table lists about 820,000 clones, around 93% of them singletons. The sample comprised naive CD8+ T cells sorted from blood. Source of these receptors: a man aged 25-40 years in good health. Both conserved end residues are part of each CDR3. A D gene is named only where the DNA matches it firmly. Expanded clones are given a class, and other clones once, few, many or no size at all.

clone_size	d_call	j_call	v_call	cdr3_nt	cdr3_aa
once	NA	TRBJ2-7	TRBV6-5	TGTGCCAGCAGTTTAATGACAGAACCAGCTTACGAGCAGTACTTC	CASSLMTEPAYEQYF
NA	NA	TRBJ1-2	TRBV20-1	TGCAGTGCTAGAGATATACCCGGCTACACCTTC	CSARDIPGYTF
NA	TRBD1	TRBJ1-6	TRBV25-1	TGTGCCAGCAGTGAGCGGACAGGGGATTCACCCCTCCACTTT	CASSERTGDSPLHF
NA	NA	TRBJ2-1	TRBV11-2	TGTGCCAGCAGCCCTAGGGGAATAAGCAATGAGCAGTTCTTC	CASSPRGISNEQFF
NA	NA	TRBJ2-1	TRBV7-7	TGTGCTAGCAGCTTAGAAGCGAAGAGAGACAATGAGCAGTTCTTC	CASSLEAKRDNEQFF
NA	NA	TRBJ2-7	TRBV10-3	TGTGCCATCAGTGATCGGGGGCCCTACGAGCAGTACTTC	CAISDRGPYEQYF
NA	NA	TRBJ2-6	TRBV5-4	TGTGCCAGCAGCTTGTTGATCTCTGGGGCCAACGTCCTGACTTTC	CASSLLISGANVLTF
NA	TRBD2	TRBJ2-1	TRBV11-2	TGTGCCAGCAGCTTAGGTTTTACTAGCGGGAGTGGTAATGAGCAGTTCTTC	CASSLGFTSGSGNEQFF
NA	NA	TRBJ2-1	TRBV20-1	TGCAGCGTGAATGAGCAGTTCTTC	CSVNEQFF
NA	NA	TRBJ2-2	TRBV6-5	TGTGCCAGCAGGGAAATTAGGGCGAACACCGGGGAGCTGTTTTTT	CASREIRANTGELFF
NA	NA	TRBJ2-3	TRBV9	TGTGCCAGCACCCCCGGTCACGCAGATACGCAGTATTTT	CASTPGHADTQYF
NA	TRBD1	TRBJ2-5	TRBV7-9	TGTGCCAGCAGCTGGGACAGGGAGGAGACCCAGTACTTC	CASSWDREETQYF
NA	TRBD1	TRBJ2-7	TRBV5-4	TGTGCCAGCAGCCACCGACTGACAGGGGTGGATCCGCGCGAGCAGTACTTC	CASSHRLTGVDPREQYF
NA	NA	TRBJ2-7	TRBV10-2	TGCGCCAGCAGTGAGGGGGGTTCCTACGAGCAGTACTTC	CASSEGGSYEQYF
NA	NA	TRBJ1-4	TRBV7-9	TGTGCCAGCAGCCCATATAATGAAAAACTGTTTTTT	CASSPYNEKLFF
NA	NA	TRBJ2-7	TRBV4-3	TGCGCCAGCAGCCAAGGAGTCGACACTTACTACGAGCAGTACTTC	CASSQGVDTYYEQYF
NA	TRBD2	TRBJ2-2	TRBV15	TGTGCCACCGCCAGCGGGAGGGCCTCGGGCGGGGAGCTGTTTTTT	CATASGRASGGELFF
NA	TRBD2	TRBJ2-1	TRBV29-1	TGCAGCGTTGCCGGCTCTACCGGGACTAGATCGTTCAATGAGCAGTTCTTC	CSVAGSTGTRSFNEQFF
NA	NA	TRBJ2-7	TRBV9	TGTGCCAGCAGCTCGAGCCCCTGGGAGCAGTACTTC	CASSSSPWEQYF
NA	TRBD2	TRBJ2-7	TRBV6-5	TGTGCCAGCAGTTACTCGAAACTAGCGGGTTGGTACGAGCAGTACTTC	CASSYSKLAGWYEQYF
once	TRBD2	TRBJ2-1	TRBV9	TGTGCCAGCAGCCCCAGTGGGCGGGAGGGCCATAATGAGCAGTTCTTC	CASSPSGREGHNEQFF
NA	NA	TRBJ2-5	TRBV18	TGTGCCAGCTCACCGAGGACATGGGGGAAAGAGACCCAGTACTTC	CASSPRTWGKETQYF
NA	NA	TRBJ2-7	TRBV5-1	TGCGCCAGCAGGATTTATTCGGGACAAGTCTACGAGCAGTACTTC	CASRIYSGQVYEQYF
once	NA	TRBJ2-2	TRBV7-6	TGTGCCAGCAGCTTTTTCACAGGGTTCACCGGGGAGCTGTTTTTT	CASSFFTGFTGELFF
few	NA	TRBJ2-7	TRBV4-1	TGCGCCAGCAGCCAAGATGGCTACGAGCAGTACTTC	CASSQDGYEQYF
NA	NA	TRBJ2-7	TRBV10-3	TGTGCCGCCCAGGAGGGGACGGTCTACGAGCAGTACTTC	CAAQEGTVYEQYF
NA	TRBD2	TRBJ2-7	TRBV5-1	TGCGCCAGCAGCCTCGGACTAGACTTCGAGCAGTACTTC	CASSLGLDFEQYF
NA	NA	TRBJ2-5	TRBV2	TGTGCCAGCAGTGAAGACCCCCAAGAGACCCAGTACTTC	CASSEDPQETQYF
NA	NA	TRBJ2-5	TRBV27	TGTGCCAGCAGTTCACTAGGTAGCGAGACCCAGTACTTC	CASSSLGSETQYF
NA	NA	TRBJ2-7	TRBV4-1	TGCGCCAGCAGCCCCGATTCCAGGGTGGACGAGCAGTACTTC	CASSPDSRVDEQYF
NA	TRBD2	TRBJ2-7	TRBV7-9	TGTGCCAGCAGCTTAGTGAGCGGGGCCTCCTACGAGCAGTACTTC	CASSLVSGASYEQYF
NA	TRBD2	TRBJ2-3	TRBV5-6	TGTGCCAGCAGCTTCAGCCAGAGACTAGCGGGGAGCACAGATACGCAGTATTTT	CASSFSQRLAGSTDTQYF
NA	TRBD2	TRBJ2-2	TRBV28	TGTGCCAGCAGTTTAATGGGACTAGGATCAACCGGGGAGCTGTTTTTT	CASSLMGLGSTGELFF
NA	TRBD2	TRBJ2-7	TRBV27	TGTGCCAGCAGTTTTCGCGCCGGGAGGGTGTACGAGCAGTACTTC	CASSFRAGRVYEQYF
NA	NA	TRBJ2-3	TRBV29-1	TGCAGCGTTGTCCTGAATACGCAGTATTTT	CSVVLNTQYF
once	NA	TRBJ2-1	TRBV15	TGTGCCACCAGCAGATCACCCTCGGACAATGAGCAGTTCTTC	CATSRSPSDNEQFF
NA	NA	TRBJ1-4	TRBV16	TGTGCCAGCAGCCAAGGGAACGTCCTAGCAACTAATGAAAAACTGTTTTTT	CASSQGNVLATNEKLFF
NA	NA	TRBJ2-5	TRBV5-4	TGTGCCAGCAGCTCGCAAGAGACCCAGTACTTC	CASSSQETQYF
NA	NA	TRBJ1-2	TRBV11-2	TGTGCCAGCAGCCCCGCAGGGAGTAACTATGGCTACACCTTC	CASSPAGSNYGYTF
NA	NA	TRBJ2-2	TRBV6-6	TGTGCCAGCGAGGGGGGCGGTAGCACCGGGGAGCTGTTTTTT	CASEGGGSTGELFF
NA	TRBD1	TRBJ2-5	TRBV19	TGTGCCAGTAGTATCGGGACAGGGTTACAAGAGACCCAGTACTTC	CASSIGTGLQETQYF
NA	NA	TRBJ2-1	TRBV5-1	TGCGCCAGCAGCTTGGTTGGGACCTTTCAAAATGAGCAGTTCTTC	CASSLVGTFQNEQFF
NA	NA	TRBJ2-7	TRBV10-1	TGCGCCAGCAGTGAGGTGTCAGACTACGAGCAGTACTTC	CASSEVSDYEQYF
once	TRBD2	TRBJ2-7	TRBV6-5	TGTGCCACGACTAGCGGGAGCTACGAGCAGTACTTC	CATTSGSYEQYF